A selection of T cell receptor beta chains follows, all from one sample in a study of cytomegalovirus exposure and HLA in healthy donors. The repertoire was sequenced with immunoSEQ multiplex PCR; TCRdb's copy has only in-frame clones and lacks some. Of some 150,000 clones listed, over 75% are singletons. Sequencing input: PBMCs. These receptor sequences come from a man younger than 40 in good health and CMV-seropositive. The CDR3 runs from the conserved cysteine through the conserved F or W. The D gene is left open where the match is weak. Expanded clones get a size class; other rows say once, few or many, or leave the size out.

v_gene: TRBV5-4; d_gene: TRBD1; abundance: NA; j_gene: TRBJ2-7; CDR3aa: CASSFGSGQGSSEQYF; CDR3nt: TGTGCCAGCAGCTTCGGGTCGGGACAGGGATCAAGCGAGCAGTACTTC
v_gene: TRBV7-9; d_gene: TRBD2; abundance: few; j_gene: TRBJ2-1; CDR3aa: CASSSYRDYNYNEQFF; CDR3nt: TGTGCCAGCAGCTCTTACCGGGACTATAACTACAATGAGCAGTTCTTC
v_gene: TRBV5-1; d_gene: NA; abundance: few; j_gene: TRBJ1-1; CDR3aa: CASSTTKNTEAFF; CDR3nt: TGCGCCAGCAGCACCACAAAGAACACTGAAGCTTTCTTT
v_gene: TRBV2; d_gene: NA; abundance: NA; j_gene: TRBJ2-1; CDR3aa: CASSEAPAGEQFF; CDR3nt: TGTGCCAGCAGTGAAGCGCCCGCAGGCGAGCAGTTCTTC
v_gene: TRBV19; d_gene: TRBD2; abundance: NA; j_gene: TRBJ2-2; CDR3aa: CATRPAGGANTGELFF; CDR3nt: TGTGCCACCCGCCCCGCGGGAGGGGCGAACACCGGGGAGCTGTTTTTT
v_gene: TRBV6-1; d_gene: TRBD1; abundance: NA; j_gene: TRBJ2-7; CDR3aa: CASRRQGSYYEQYF; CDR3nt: TGTGCCAGCAGGCGACAGGGCTCTTACTACGAGCAGTACTTC
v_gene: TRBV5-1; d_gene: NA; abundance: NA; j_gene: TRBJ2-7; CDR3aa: CASSLGAASTYEQYF; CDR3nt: TGCGCCAGCAGCTTGGGGGCAGCTAGCACCTACGAGCAGTACTTC
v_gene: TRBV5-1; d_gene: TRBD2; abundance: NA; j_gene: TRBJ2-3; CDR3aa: CASSPGGGPSTDTQYF; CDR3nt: TGCGCCAGCAGCCCCGGCGGGGGACCTAGCACAGATACGCAGTATTTT
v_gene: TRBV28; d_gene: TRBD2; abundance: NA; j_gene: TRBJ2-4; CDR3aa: CASSFSGLAKNSQYF; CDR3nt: TGTGCCAGCAGTTTTTCAGGACTAGCCAAAAACAGTCAGTACTTC
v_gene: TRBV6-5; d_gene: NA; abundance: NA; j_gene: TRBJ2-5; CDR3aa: CASSRAGQTGETQYF; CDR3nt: TGTGCCAGCAGTCGCGCGGGACAGACGGGGGAGACCCAGTACTTC
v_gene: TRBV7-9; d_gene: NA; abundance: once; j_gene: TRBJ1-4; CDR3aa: CASSFPTASGTNEKLFF; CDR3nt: TGTGCCAGCAGCTTCCCGACAGCCTCGGGAACTAATGAAAAACTGTTTTTT
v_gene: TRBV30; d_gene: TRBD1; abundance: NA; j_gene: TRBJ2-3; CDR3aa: CAWSGPTGTAITDTQYF; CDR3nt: TGTGCCTGGAGTGGACCGACCGGGACAGCCATCACAGATACGCAGTATTTT
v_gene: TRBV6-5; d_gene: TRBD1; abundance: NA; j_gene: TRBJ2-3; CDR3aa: CASSPGTGTDTQYF; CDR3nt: TGTGCCAGCAGTCCCGGGACAGGGACAGATACGCAGTATTTT
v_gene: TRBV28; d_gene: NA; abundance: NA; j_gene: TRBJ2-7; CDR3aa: CASSITGTASYEQYF; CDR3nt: TGTGCCAGCAGTATCACCGGGACTGCTTCCTACGAGCAGTACTTC
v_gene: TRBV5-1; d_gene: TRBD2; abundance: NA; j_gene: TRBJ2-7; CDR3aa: CASSLRLAGLYEQYF; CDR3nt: TGCGCCAGCAGCTTACGCCTAGCGGGGCTCTACGAGCAGTACTTC
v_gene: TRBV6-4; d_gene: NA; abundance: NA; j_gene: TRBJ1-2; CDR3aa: CASSDAQGVDGYTF; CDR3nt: TGTGCCAGCAGTGATGCACAGGGAGTAGATGGCTACACCTTC
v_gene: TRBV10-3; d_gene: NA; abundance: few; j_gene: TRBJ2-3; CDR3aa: CAISESSSTDTQYF; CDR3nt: TGTGCCATCAGTGAGTCCTCTAGCACAGATACGCAGTATTTT
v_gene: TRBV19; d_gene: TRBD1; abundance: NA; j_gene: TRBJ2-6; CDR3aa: CASRGDRVPGANVLTF; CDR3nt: TGTGCCAGTAGGGGGGACAGGGTTCCCGGGGCCAACGTCCTGACTTTC
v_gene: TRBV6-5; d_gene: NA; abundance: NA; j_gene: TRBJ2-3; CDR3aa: CASSYPGTDTQYF; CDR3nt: TGTGCCAGCAGTTACCCGGGCACAGATACGCAGTATTTT
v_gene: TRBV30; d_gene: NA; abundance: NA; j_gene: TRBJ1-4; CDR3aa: CAWSVSTGGSEKLFF; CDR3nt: TGTGCCTGGAGTGTAAGCACCGGGGGTAGCGAAAAACTGTTTTTT
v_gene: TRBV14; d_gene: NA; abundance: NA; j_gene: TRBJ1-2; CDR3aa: CASSEAGGAFYGYTF; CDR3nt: TGTGCCAGCAGCGAGGCGGGGGGCGCATTTTATGGCTACACCTTC
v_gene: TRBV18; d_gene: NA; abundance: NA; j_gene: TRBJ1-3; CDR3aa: CASTERGAGNTIYF; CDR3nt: TGTGCCAGCACGGAAAGGGGTGCTGGAAACACCATATATTTT
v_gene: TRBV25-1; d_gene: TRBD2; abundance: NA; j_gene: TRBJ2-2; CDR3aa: CASSATSGITGELFF; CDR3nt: TGTGCCAGCAGTGCGACTAGCGGGATAACCGGGGAGCTGTTTTTT
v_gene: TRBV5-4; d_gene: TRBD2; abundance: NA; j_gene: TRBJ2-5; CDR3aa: CASSLRTSGFQETQYF; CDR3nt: TGTGCCAGCAGCTTGAGGACTAGCGGATTCCAAGAGACCCAGTACTTC
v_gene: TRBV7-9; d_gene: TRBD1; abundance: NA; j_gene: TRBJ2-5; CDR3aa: CSSSFTGQGLQETQYF; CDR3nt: TGTTCCAGCAGCTTCACGGGACAGGGACTTCAAGAGACCCAGTACTTC
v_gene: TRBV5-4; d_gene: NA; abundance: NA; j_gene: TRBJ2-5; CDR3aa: CASSFEYQETQYF; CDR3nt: TGTGCCAGCAGCTTCGAGTACCAAGAGACCCAGTACTTC
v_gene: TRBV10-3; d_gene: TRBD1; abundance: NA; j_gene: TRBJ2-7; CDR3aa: CAISYGQGSYEQYF; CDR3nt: TGTGCCATCAGTTATGGACAGGGGTCCTACGAGCAGTACTTC
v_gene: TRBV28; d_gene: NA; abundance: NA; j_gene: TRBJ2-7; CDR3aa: CASGQPYEQYF; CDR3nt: TGTGCCTCTGGACAGCCCTACGAGCAGTACTTC
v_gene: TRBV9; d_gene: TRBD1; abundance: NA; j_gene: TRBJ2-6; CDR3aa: CASSVGPGTGTLGAGANVLTF; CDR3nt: TGTGCCAGCAGCGTAGGCCCCGGGACAGGCACTTTGGGGGCTGGGGCCAACGTCCTGACTTTC
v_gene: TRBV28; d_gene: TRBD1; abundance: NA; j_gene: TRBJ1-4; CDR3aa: CASSSSLRDRDEKLFF; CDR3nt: TGTGCCAGCAGCTCCTCCCTCCGGGACAGGGATGAAAAACTGTTTTTT
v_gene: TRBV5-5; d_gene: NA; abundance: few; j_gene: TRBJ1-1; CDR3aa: CASSLEGHTEAFF; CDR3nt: TGTGCCAGCAGCTTAGAGGGCCACACTGAAGCTTTCTTT
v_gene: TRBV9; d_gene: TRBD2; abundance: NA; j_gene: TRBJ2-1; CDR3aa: CASSPQRGLYNEQFF; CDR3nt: TGTGCCAGCAGCCCCCAGCGGGGCCTCTACAATGAGCAGTTCTTC
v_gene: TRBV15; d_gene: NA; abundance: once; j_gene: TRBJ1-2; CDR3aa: CATSLSEEADYGYTF; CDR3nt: TGTGCCACCAGCCTTAGTGAGGAGGCGGACTATGGCTACACCTTC
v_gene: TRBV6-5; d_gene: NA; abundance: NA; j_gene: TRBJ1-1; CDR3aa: CASSYAGMNTEAFF; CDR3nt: TGTGCCAGCAGTTACGCGGGTATGAACACTGAAGCTTTCTTT
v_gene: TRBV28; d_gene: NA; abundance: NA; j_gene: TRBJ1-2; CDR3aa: CANRGRENYGYTF; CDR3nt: TGTGCCAACCGAGGTAGAGAGAACTATGGCTACACCTTC
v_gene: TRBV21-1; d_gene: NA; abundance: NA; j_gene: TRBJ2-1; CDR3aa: CASSNRTSGGYNEQFF; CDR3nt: TGTGCCAGCAGCAACCGGACTAGCGGGGGCTACAATGAGCAGTTCTTC
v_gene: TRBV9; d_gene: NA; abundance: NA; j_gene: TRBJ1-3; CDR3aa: CASSPGVSPSGNTIYF; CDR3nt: TGTGCCAGCAGCCCCGGGGTCTCGCCCTCTGGAAACACCATATATTTT
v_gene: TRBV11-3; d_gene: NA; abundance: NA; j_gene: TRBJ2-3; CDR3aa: CASSPGDPSTDTQYF; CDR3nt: TGTGCCAGCAGCCCGGGGGACCCTAGCACAGATACGCAGTATTTT
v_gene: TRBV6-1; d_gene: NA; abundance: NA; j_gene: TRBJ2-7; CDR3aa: CAAPASPRTYEQYF; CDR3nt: TGTGCCGCGCCTGCCTCTCCCAGGACCTACGAGCAGTACTTC
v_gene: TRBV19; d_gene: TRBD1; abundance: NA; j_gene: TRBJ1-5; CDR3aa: CASTPEETGGQPQHF; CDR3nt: TGTGCCAGTACCCCCGAGGAGACAGGGGGACAGCCCCAGCATTTT
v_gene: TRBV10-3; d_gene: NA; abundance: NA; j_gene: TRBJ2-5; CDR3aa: CAVKGTNQETQYF; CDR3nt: TGTGCCGTCAAAGGGACAAACCAAGAGACCCAGTACTTC
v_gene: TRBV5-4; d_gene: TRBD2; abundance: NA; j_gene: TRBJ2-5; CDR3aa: CASSLKGGRAGETQYF; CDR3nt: TGTGCCAGCAGCTTGAAGGGCGGGAGGGCCGGTGAGACCCAGTACTTC
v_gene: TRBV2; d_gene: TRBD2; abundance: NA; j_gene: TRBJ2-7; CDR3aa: CASSDGGRPSYEQYF; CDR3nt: TGTGCCAGCAGTGACGGCGGGAGGCCCTCCTACGAGCAGTACTTC
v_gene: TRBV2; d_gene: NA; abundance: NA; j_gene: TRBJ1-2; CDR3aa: CASSAVHSNGYTF; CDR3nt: TGTGCCAGCAGTGCGGTCCACTCCAATGGCTACACCTTC
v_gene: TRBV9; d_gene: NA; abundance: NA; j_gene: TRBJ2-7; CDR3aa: CASGPGSPYEQYF; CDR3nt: TGTGCCAGCGGGCCGGGGTCCCCCTACGAGCAGTACTTC
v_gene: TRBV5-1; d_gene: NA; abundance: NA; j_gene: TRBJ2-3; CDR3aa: CASSLGAYTDTQYF; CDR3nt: TGCGCCAGCAGCTTAGGGGCCTACACAGATACGCAGTATTTT
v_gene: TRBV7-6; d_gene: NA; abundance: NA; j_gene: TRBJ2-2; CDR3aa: CASSRTKRQGHANTGELFF; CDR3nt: TGTGCCAGCAGCCGTACGAAGAGGCAGGGACACGCGAACACCGGGGAGCTGTTTTTT
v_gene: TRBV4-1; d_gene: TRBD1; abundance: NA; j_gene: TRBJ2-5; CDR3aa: CASSQGAGGETQYF; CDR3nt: TGCGCCAGCAGCCAAGGGGCAGGGGGAGAGACCCAGTACTTC
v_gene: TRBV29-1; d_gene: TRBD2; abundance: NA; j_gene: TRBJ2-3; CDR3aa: CSVRTSVSTDTQYF; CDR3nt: TGCAGCGTTAGGACTAGCGTTAGCACAGATACGCAGTATTTT
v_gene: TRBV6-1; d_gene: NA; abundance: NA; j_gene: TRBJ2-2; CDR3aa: CASSYRTGELFF; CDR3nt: TGTGCCAGCAGCTACAGGACCGGGGAGCTGTTTTTT
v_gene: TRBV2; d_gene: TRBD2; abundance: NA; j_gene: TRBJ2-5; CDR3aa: CASSDSGRGQETQYF; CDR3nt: TGTGCCAGCAGTGATAGCGGGAGAGGCCAAGAGACCCAGTACTTC
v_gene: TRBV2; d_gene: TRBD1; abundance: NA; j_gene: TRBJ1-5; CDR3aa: CASKQGYSNQPQHF; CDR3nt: TGTGCCAGCAAACAGGGGTATAGCAATCAGCCCCAGCATTTT
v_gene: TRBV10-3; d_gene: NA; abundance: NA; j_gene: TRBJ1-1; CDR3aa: CAISELQGNTEAFF; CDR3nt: TGTGCCATCAGTGAGTTACAGGGGAACACTGAAGCTTTCTTT
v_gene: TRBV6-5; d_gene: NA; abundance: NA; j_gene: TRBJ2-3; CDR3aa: CASSLTGTGTDTQYF; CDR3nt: TGTGCCAGCAGCCTTACCGGGACTGGCACAGATACGCAGTATTTT
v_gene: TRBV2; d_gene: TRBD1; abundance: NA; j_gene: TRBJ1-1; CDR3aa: CASSAMGTGGIGAFF; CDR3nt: TGTGCCAGCAGCGCAATGGGGACAGGGGGCATAGGAGCTTTCTTT
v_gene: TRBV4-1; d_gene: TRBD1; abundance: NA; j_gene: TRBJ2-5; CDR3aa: CASSQVPGQQETQYF; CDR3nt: TGCGCCAGCAGCCAAGTCCCGGGACAGCAAGAGACCCAGTACTTC
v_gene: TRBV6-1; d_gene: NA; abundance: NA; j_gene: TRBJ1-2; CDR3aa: CASSETAEGTNYGYTF; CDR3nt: TGTGCCAGCAGTGAAACGGCCGAGGGTACTAACTATGGCTACACCTTC
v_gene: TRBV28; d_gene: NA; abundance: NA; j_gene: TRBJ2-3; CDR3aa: CAGSLFFSVRSTDTQYF; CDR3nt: TGTGCCGGCAGTTTATTTTTTTCGGTCAGGAGCACAGATACGCAGTATTTT